The TCR beta chain described here comes from a study of OX40 agonist ivuxolimab in advanced cancers. Study as a whole: Dose-escalation cases comprised hepatocellular carcinoma, melanoma, renal cell or head and neck cancer.

Germline CDR1 SGDLS, CDR2 YYNGEE. The CDR3 length is 12 residues. V was pared by 0 bases and J by 6 bases, with 7 bases between. Regarding the study as a whole: At doses 0.1 to 3.0 mg/kg, CD4+ and CD8+ clones expanded.

Clones were sequenced by immunoSEQ multiplex PCR, and TCRdb holds only the in-frame ones, with some missing. The sample carries around 35,000 clones, over 75% recorded once. As for this clone: Its target is unknown.

This sequence joins TRBV9 and TRBJ2-7; either TRBD1 or TRBD2 may fit D (5 bases each). Source: CD4+ or CD8+ T cells sorted from blood, taken in a trial of the OX40 agonist ivuxolimab. The TCR was taken from an adult with an advanced solid tumor such as melanoma, head and neck, liver or kidney cancer. This CDR3 is CASSVGGTEQYF. CDR3 nucleotides: TGTGCCAGCAGCGTAGGAGGGACCGAGCAGTACTTC.